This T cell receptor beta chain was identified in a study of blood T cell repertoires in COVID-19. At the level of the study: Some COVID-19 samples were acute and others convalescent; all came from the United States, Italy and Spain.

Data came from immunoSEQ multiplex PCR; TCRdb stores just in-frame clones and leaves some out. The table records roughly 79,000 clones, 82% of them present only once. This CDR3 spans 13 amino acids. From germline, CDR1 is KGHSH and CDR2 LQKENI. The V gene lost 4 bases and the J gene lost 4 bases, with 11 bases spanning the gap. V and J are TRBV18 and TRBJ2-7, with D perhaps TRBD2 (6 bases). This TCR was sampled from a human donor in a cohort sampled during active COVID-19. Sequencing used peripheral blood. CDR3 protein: CASSRRGGYEQYF. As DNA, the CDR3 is TGTGCCAGCTCACGGCGGGGCGGATACGAGCAGTACTTC.